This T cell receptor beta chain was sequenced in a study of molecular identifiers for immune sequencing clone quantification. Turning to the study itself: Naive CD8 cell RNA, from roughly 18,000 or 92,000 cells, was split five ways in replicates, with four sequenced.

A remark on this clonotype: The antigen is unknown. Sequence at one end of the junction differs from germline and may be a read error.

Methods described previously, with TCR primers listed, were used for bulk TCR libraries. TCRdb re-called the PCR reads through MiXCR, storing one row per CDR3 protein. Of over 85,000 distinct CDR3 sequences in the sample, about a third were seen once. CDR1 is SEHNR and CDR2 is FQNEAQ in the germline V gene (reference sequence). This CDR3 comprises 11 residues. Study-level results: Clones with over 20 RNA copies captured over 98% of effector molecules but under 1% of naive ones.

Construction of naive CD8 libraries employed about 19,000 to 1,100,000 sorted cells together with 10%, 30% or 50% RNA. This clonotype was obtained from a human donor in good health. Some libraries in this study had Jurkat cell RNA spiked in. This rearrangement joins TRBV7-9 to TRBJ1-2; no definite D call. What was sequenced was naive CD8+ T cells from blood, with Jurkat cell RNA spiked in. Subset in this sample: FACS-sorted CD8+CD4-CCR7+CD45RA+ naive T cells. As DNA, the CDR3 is TGTGCCAGCAGCTTAAGTGAGGTCTACTACTTC. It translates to CASSLSEVYYF.